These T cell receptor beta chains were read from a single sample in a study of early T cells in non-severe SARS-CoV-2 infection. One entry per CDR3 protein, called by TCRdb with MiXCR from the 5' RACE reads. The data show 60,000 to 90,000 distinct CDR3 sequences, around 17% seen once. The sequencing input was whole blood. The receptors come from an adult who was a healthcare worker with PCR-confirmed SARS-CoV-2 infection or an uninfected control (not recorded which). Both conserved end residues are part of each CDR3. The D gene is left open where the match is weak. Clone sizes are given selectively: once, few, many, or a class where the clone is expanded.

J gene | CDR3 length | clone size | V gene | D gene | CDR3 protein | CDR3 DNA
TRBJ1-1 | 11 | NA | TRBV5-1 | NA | CASSLGTEAFF | TGCGCCAGCAGTCTGGGAACTGAAGCTTTCTTT
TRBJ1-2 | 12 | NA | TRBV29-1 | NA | CSVGGVNYGYTF | TGCAGCGTTGGCGGGGTAAACTATGGCTACACCTTC
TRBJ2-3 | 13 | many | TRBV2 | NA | CASSELGTDTQYF | TGTGCCAGCAGTGAACTAGGCACAGATACGCAGTATTTT
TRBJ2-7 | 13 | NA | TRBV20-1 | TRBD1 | CSARLPGGYEQYF | TGCAGTGCTCGTCTACCAGGGGGCTACGAGCAGTACTTC
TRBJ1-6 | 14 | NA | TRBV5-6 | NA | CASSPTGVNSPLHF | TGTGCCAGCAGCCCGACAGGCGTTAATTCACCCCTCCACTTT
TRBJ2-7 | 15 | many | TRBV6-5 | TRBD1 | CASSPSRTGGSKQYF | TGTGCCAGCAGTCCTTCCAGGACAGGGGGGTCCAAGCAGTACTTC
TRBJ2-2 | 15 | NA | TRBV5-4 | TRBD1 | CASSIDRGFAGELFF | TGTGCCAGCAGCATTGACAGGGGTTTCGCCGGGGAGCTGTTTTTT
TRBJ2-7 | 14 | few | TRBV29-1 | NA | CSASQGVATYEQYF | TGCAGCGCCTCACAGGGAGTCGCAACCTACGAGCAGTACTTC
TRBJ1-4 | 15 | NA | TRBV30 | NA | CAWSGGGTSGEKLFF | TGTGCCTGGAGTGGAGGCGGGACCTCCGGGGAAAAACTGTTTTTT
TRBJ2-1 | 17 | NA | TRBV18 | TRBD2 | CASSPHGAGGPIDEQFF | TGTGCCAGCTCACCACATGGAGCGGGGGGCCCCATCGATGAGCAGTTCTTC
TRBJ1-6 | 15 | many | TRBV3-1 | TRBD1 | CASSPWTGGDSPLHF | TGTGCCAGCAGCCCTTGGACAGGGGGCGATTCACCCCTCCACTTT
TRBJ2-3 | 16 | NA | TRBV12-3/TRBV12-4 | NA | CASSPPTGLEAGTQYF | TGTGCCAGCAGCCCACCGACAGGCCTCGAAGCCGGGACTCAGTATTTT